A selection of T cell receptor beta chains follows, all from one sample in a study of CD8 T cells in ankylosing spondylitis. TCRdb re-analysed the 5' RACE reads in MiXCR, keeping a single row per CDR3 protein. In the table there are tens of thousands of distinct CDR3 sequences, about a sixth of which are singletons. Input material: blood. These receptors came from a male donor with ankylosing spondylitis or in good health (not recorded which). Both conserved end residues are part of each CDR3. A D gene is named only where the DNA matches it firmly. Where a row states a size, it is once, few, many or the class of an expanded clone; other rows omit it.

few	-	TRBJ1-4	TRBV29-1	CSVGVEGPEKLFF	TGCAGCGTGGGGGTCGAGGGACCTGAAAAACTGTTTTTT
many	-	TRBJ2-3	TRBV15	CATSLRGRDTQYF	TGTGCCACCAGTCTCCGGGGTAGGGATACGCAGTATTTT
medium-sized	-	TRBJ1-1	TRBV5-1	CASSLDGSDTEAFF	TGCGCCAGCAGCTTGGACGGCTCCGACACTGAAGCTTTCTTT
many	-	TRBJ2-2	TRBV29-1	CSVEVGTAGTGELFF	TGCAGCGTAGAAGTGGGGACAGCGGGCACCGGGGAGCTGTTTTTT
many	TRBD2	TRBJ2-2	TRBV6-5	CASSPILAGRSTGELFF	TGTGCCAGCAGTCCTATCCTAGCGGGGAGGAGCACCGGGGAGCTGTTTTTT
many	-	TRBJ2-7	TRBV20-1	CSASYGTTYEQYF	TGCAGTGCTAGCTACGGGACGACCTACGAGCAGTACTTC
-	-	TRBJ1-4	TRBV6-2/TRBV6-3	CASKTSTTNEKLFF	TGTGCCAGCAAAACCAGCACAACTAATGAAAAACTGTTTTTT
many	TRBD2	TRBJ2-3	TRBV7-9	CASSSSGRKDTQYF	TGTGCCAGCAGCTCTAGCGGGAGAAAAGATACGCAGTATTTT
many	TRBD1	TRBJ1-4	TRBV20-1	CSARDGGQGNEKLFF	TGCAGTGCTAGAGATGGGGGACAGGGTAATGAAAAACTGTTTTTT
many	-	TRBJ2-3	TRBV12-3/TRBV12-4	CASSLRGSTDTQYF	TGTGCCAGCAGTCTGAGGGGCAGCACAGATACGCAGTATTTT
-	-	TRBJ2-5	TRBV3-1	CASSRIGETQYF	TGTGCCAGCAGCCGAATCGGCGAGACCCAGTACTTC
few	TRBD1	TRBJ2-7	TRBV28	CASRDRGIPEQYF	TGTGCCAGCAGGGACAGGGGAATTCCCGAGCAGTACTTC
-	-	TRBJ2-5	TRBV12-3/TRBV12-4	CASSRRQQETQYF	TGTGCCAGCAGTCGACGACAGCAAGAGACCCAGTACTTC
-	-	TRBJ2-1	TRBV30	CAWGENDEQFF	TGTGCCTGGGGAGAAAACGATGAGCAGTTCTTC
few	-	TRBJ2-7	TRBV20-1	CSASTSPYEQYF	TGCAGTGCTAGTACTAGTCCCTACGAGCAGTACTTC
-	TRBD1	TRBJ2-7	TRBV20-1	CSASKRKGAGSYEQYF	TGCAGTGCTAGTAAAAGAAAGGGGGCGGGTTCCTACGAGCAGTACTTC
-	-	TRBJ2-5	TRBV19	CASSLRRDPGETQYF	TGTGCCAGTAGTCTGAGACGGGATCCAGGGGAGACCCAGTACTTC
-	-	TRBJ2-1	TRBV5-1	CASSWGLLSSYNEQFF	TGCGCCAGCAGCTGGGGACTCCTGAGCTCCTACAATGAGCAGTTCTTC
-	-	TRBJ1-1	TRBV5-8	CASSYRVGATEAFF	TGTGCCAGCAGCTACAGGGTTGGGGCCACTGAAGCTTTCTTT
-	TRBD2	TRBJ2-1	TRBV11-2	CASSDPGLAGVDEQFF	TGTGCCAGCAGCGATCCGGGACTAGCGGGAGTGGACGAGCAGTTCTTC
once	-	TRBJ2-4	TRBV7-9	CASSLNKNIQYF	TGTGCCAGCAGCTTAAACAAAAACATTCAGTACTTC
many	-	TRBJ2-3	TRBV29-1	CSVVLGDTQYF	TGCAGCGTTGTCCTCGGGGATACGCAGTATTTT
few	-	TRBJ2-2	TRBV27	CASSPTRPVGELFF	TGTGCCAGCAGTCCGACCCGGCCGGTCGGGGAGCTGTTTTTT
many	TRBD2	TRBJ2-1	TRBV20-1	CSASLAGAYNEQFF	TGCAGTGCGAGCTTAGCGGGGGCCTACAATGAGCAGTTCTTC
many	-	TRBJ2-7	TRBV7-9	CASSLNYEQYF	TGTGCCAGCAGCCTCAACTACGAGCAGTACTTC
-	TRBD2	TRBJ2-3	TRBV12-3/TRBV12-4	CASRYSGRGHRDTQYF	TGTGCCAGCAGATATAGCGGGAGGGGCCACCGGGATACGCAGTATTTT
few	-	TRBJ2-1	TRBV7-9	CASSRGNEQFF	TGTGCCAGCAGCCGGGGCAATGAGCAGTTCTTC
few	-	TRBJ2-7	TRBV7-2	CASGSVSNEQYF	TGTGCCAGCGGGAGTGTCTCAAACGAGCAGTACTTC
few	TRBD2	TRBJ2-1	TRBV10-3	CAISERPGGDEQFF	TGTGCCATCAGTGAGCGCCCTGGGGGGGATGAGCAGTTCTTC
many	TRBD1	TRBJ1-1	TRBV18	CASSLRTGRDTEAFF	TGTGCCAGCTCACTTCGGACAGGGCGGGACACTGAAGCTTTCTTT
many	-	TRBJ1-5	TRBV6-2/TRBV6-3	CASSPQGPDQPQHF	TGTGCCAGCAGCCCACAGGGACCTGATCAGCCCCAGCATTTT
many	TRBD2	TRBJ2-5	TRBV28	CASRTPGLANQETQYF	TGTGCCAGCAGGACCCCGGGACTAGCGAACCAAGAGACCCAGTACTTC
few	TRBD1	TRBJ2-7	TRBV6-2/TRBV6-3	CASRTGQGDFYEQYF	TGTGCCAGCAGAACGGGACAGGGGGACTTCTACGAGCAGTACTTC
-	TRBD1	TRBJ2-2	TRBV4-3	CASSQRTGGAGTGELFF	TGCGCCAGCAGCCAGCGGACAGGGGGCGCGGGAACCGGGGAGCTGTTTTTT
few	-	TRBJ2-5	TRBV28	CASRTQATQYF	TGTGCCAGCAGGACCCAGGCAACCCAGTACTTC